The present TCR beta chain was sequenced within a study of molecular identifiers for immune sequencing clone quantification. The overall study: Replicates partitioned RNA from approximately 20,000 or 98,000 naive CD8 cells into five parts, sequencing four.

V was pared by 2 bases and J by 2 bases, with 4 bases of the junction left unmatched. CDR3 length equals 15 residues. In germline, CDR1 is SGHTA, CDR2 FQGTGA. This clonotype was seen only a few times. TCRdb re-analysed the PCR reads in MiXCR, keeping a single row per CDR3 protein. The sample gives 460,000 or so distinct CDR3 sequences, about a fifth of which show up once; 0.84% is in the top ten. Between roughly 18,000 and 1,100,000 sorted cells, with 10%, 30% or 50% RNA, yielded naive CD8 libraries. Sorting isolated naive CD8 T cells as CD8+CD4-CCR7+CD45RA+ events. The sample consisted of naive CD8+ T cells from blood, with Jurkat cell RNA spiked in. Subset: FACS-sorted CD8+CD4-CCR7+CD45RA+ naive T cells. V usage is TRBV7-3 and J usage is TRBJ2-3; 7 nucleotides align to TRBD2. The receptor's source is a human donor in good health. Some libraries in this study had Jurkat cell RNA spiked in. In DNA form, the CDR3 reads TGTGCCAGCAGCTTAGGCGGGGGACTCACAGATACGCAGTATTTT. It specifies CASSLGGGLTDTQYF.